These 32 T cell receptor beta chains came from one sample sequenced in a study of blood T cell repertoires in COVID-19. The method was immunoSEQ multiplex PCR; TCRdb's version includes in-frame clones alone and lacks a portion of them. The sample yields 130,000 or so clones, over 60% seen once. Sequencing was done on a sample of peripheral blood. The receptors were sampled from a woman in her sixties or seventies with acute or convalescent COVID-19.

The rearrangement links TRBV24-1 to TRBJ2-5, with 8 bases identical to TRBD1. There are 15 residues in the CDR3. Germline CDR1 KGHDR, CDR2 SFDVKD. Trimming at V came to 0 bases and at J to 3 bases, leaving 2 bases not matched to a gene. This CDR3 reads CATSDLGQGEETQYF. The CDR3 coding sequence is TGTGCCACCAGTGATTTGGGACAGGGCGAAGAGACCCAGTACTTC.

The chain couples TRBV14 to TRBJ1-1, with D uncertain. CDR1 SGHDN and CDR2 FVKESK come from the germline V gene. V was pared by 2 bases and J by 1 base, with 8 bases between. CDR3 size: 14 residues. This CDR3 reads CASSQNPKNTEAFF. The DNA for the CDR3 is TGTGCCAGCAGCCAAAATCCAAAGAACACTGAAGCTTTCTTT.

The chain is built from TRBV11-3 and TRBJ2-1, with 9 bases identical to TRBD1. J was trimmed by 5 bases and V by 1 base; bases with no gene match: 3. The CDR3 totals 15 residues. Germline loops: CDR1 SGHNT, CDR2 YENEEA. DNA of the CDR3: TGTGCCAGCAGCTTAGTAACAGGGGGCAACAATGAGCAGTTCTTC. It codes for CASSLVTGGNNEQFF. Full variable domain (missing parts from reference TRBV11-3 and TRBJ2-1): EAGVVQSPRYKIIEKKQPVAFWCNPISGHNTLYWYLQNLGQGPELLIRYENEEAVDDSQLPKDRFSAERLKGVDSTLKIQPAELGDSAVYLCASSLVTGGNNEQFFGPGTRLTVL.

The CDR3, as DNA: TGTGCCAGCAGAGACCGGAGGAACGAGCAGTACTTC. Protein sequence: CASRDRRNEQYF. V and J are TRBV6-5 and TRBJ2-7, with D maybe TRBD2 (5 bases). Trimming pared 6 bases from V and 5 bases from J, leaving 11 bases between. The CDR3 covers 12 residues. The V gene's germline CDR1 is MNHEY and CDR2 SVGAGI.

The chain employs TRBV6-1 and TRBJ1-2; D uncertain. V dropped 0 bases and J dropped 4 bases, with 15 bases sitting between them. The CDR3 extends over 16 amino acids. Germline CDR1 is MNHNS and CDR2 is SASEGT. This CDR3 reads CASSEAGGIRFYGYTF. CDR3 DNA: TGTGCCAGCAGTGAAGCAGGAGGGATTCGTTTCTATGGCTACACCTTC.

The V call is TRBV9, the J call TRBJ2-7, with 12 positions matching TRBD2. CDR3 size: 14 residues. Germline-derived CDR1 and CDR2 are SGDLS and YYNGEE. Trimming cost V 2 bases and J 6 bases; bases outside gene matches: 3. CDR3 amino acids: CASSVTSGRSEQYF. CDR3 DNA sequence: TGTGCCAGCAGCGTGACTAGCGGGAGAAGCGAGCAGTACTTC.

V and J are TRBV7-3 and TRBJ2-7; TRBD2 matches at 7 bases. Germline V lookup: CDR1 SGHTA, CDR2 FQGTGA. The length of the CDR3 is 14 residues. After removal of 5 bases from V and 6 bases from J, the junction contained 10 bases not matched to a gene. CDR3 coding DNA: TGTGCCAGCAGCCCCTCCGGCGGGAGAGGCGAGCAGTACTTC. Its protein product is CASSPSGGRGEQYF. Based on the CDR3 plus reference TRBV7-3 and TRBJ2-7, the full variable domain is GAGVSQTPSNKVTEKGKYVELRCDPISGHTALYWYRQSLGQGPEFLIYFQGTGAADDSGLPNDRFFAVRPEGSVSTLKIQRTERGDSAVYLCASSPSGGRGEQYFGPGTRLTVT.

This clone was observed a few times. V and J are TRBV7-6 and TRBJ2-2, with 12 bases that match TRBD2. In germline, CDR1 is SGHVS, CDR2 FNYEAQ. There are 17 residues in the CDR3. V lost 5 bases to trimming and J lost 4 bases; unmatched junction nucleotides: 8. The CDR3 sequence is CASSILAGGPGTGELFF. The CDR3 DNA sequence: TGTGCCAGCAGCATCCTAGCGGGGGGGCCGGGCACCGGGGAGCTGTTTTTT.

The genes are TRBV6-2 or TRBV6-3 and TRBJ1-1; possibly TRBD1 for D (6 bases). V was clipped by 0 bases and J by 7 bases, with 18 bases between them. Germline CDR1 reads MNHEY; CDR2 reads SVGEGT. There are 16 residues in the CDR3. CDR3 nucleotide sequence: TGTGCCAGCAGTTACTCGGCCTTACAGGGTCCCATTGAAGCTTTCTTT. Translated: CASSYSALQGPIEAFF.

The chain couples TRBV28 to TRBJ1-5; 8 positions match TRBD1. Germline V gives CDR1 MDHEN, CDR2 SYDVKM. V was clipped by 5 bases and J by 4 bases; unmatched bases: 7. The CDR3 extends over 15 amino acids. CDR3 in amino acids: CASSPAGGGNQPQHF. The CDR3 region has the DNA TGTGCCAGCAGTCCTGCAGGGGGCGGGAATCAGCCCCAGCATTTT.

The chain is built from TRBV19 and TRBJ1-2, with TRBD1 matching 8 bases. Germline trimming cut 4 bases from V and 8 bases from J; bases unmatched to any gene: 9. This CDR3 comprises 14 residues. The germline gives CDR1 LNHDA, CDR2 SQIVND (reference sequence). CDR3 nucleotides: TGTGCCAGTAGTACTCAACCAGGGGGCAAAGGCTACACCTTC. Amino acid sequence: CASSTQPGGKGYTF.

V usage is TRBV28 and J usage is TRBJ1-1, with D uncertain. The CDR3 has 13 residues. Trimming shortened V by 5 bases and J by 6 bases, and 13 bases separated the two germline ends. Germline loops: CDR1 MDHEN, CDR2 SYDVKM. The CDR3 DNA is TGTGCCAGCAGTCAAGGACTAAATCCTGAAGCTTTCTTT. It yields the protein CASSQGLNPEAFF.

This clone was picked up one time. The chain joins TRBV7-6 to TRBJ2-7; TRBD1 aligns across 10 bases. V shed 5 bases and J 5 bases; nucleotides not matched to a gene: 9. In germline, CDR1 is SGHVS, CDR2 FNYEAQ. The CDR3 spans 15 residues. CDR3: CASSRETGTGDEQYF. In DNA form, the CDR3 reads TGTGCCAGCAGCCGTGAGACCGGGACAGGGGACGAGCAGTACTTC.

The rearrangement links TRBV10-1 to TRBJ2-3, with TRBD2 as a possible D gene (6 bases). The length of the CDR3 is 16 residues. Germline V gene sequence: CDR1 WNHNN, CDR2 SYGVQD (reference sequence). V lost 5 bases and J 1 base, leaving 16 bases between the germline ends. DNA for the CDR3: TGCGCCAGCAGTTCGGCCACGGGCGGGGGCACAGATACGCAGTATTTT. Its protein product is CASSSATGGGTDTQYF.

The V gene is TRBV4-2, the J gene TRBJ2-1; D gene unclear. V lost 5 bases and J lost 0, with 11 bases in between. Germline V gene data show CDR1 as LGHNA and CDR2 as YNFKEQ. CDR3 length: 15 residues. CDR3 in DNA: TGTGCCAGCAGCAATGCTGCCGGCTCCTACAATGAGCAGTTCTTC. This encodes CASSNAAGSYNEQFF.

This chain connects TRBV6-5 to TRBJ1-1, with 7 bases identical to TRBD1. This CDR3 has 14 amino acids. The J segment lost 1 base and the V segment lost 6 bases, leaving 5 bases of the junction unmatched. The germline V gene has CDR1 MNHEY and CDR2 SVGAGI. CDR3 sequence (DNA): TGTGCCAGCAGAGAGGGACAGACGAACACTGAAGCTTTCTTT. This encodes CASREGQTNTEAFF.

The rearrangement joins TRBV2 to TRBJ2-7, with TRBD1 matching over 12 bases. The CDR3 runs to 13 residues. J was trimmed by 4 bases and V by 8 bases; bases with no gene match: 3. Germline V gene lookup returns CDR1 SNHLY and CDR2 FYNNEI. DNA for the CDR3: TGTGCCAGCCGGGACAGGGGGCCTTACGAGCAGTACTTC. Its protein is CASRDRGPYEQYF. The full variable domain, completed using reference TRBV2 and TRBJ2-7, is EPEVTQTPSHQVTQMGQEVILRCVPISNHLYFYWYRQILGQKVEFLVSFYNNEISEKSEIFDDQFSVERPDGSNFTLKIRSTKLEDSAMYFCASRDRGPYEQYFGPGTRLTVT.

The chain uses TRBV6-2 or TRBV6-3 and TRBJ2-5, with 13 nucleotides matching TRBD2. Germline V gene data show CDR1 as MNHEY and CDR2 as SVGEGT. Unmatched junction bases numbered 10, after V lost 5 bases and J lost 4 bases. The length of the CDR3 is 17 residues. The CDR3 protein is CASSGELAGGLGETQYF. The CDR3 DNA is TGTGCCAGCAGTGGAGAACTAGCGGGGGGGCTTGGAGAGACCCAGTACTTC.

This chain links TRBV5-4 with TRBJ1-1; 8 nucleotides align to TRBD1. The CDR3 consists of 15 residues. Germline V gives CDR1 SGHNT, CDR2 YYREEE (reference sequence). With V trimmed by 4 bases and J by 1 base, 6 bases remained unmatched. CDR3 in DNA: TGTGCCAGCAGCCTTAGGACAGGGAGGAACACTGAAGCTTTCTTT. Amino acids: CASSLRTGRNTEAFF.

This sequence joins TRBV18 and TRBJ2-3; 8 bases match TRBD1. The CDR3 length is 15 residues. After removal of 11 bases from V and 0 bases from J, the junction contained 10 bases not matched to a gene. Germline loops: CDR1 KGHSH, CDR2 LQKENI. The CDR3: CACTRTGISTDTQYF. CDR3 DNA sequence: TGTGCCTGCACTCGGACAGGGATAAGCACAGATACGCAGTATTTT.

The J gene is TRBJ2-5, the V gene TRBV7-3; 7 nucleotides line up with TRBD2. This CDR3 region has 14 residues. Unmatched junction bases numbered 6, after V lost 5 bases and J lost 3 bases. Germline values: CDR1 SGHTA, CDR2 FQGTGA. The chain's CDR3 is CASSPGAGEETQYF. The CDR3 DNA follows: TGTGCCAGCAGCCCCGGGGCGGGAGAAGAGACCCAGTACTTC.

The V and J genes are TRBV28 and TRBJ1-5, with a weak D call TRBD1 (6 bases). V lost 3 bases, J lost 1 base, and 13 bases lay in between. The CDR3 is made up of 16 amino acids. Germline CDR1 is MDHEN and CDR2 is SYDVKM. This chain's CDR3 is CASSFLARGSNQPQHF. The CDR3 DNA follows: TGTGCCAGCAGTTTCTTGGCCAGGGGAAGCAATCAGCCCCAGCATTTT.

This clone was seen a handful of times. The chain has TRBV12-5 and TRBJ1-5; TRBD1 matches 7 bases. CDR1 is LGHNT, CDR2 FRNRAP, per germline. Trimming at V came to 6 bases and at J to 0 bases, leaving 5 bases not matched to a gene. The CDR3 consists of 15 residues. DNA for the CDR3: TGTGCTAGTGGATCCGGGACAGTTAGCAATCAGCCCCAGCATTTT. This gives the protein CASGSGTVSNQPQHF.

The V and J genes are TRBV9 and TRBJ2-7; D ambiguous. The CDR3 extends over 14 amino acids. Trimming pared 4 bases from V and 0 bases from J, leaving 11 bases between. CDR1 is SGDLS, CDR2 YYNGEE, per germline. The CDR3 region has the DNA TGTGCCAGCAGCCCTCCCTGGAGCTCCTACGAGCAGTACTTC. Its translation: CASSPPWSSYEQYF.

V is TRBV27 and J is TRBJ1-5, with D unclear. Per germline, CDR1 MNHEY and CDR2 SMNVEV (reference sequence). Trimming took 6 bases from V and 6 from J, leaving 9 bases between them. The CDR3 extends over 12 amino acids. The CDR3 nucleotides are TGTGCCAGCAGGTCGGAGGGTCAGCCCCAGCATTTT. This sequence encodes CASRSEGQPQHF.

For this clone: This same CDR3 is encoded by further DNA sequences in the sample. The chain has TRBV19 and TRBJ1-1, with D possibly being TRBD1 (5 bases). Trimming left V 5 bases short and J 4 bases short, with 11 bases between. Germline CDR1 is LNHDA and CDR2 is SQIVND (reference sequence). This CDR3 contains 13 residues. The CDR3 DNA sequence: TGTGCCAGTAGTGCCCAGGGCGGCACTGAAGCTTTCTTT. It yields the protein CASSAQGGTEAFF.

CDR3 region: CASSLGGSLNEKLFF. CDR3 nucleotide sequence: TGCGCCAGCAGCTTGGGCGGGTCTCTTAATGAAAAACTGTTTTTT. The gene calls are TRBV5-1 and TRBJ1-4; D unresolved. Germline values: CDR1 SGHRS, CDR2 YFSETQ. The CDR3 has 15 residues. The V gene lost 0 bases and the J gene lost 4 bases, with 10 bases spanning the gap.

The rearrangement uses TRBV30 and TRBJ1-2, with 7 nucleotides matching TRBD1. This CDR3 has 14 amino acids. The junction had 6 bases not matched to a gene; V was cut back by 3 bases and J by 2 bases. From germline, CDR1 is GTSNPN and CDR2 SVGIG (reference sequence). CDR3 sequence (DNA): TGTGCCTGGAGGGGATCGGGACAGAACTATGGCTACACCTTC. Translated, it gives CAWRGSGQNYGYTF.

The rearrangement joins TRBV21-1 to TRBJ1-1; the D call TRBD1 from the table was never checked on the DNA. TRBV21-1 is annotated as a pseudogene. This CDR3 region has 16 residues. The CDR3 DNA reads TGTGCCAGCAGCAAATTTGCAGGGGGTATGAACACTGAAGCTTTCTTT. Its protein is CASSKFAGGMNTEAFF.

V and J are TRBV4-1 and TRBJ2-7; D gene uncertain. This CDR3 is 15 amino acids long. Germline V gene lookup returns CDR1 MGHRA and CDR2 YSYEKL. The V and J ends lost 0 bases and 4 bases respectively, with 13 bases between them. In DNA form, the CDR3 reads TGCGCCAGCAGCCAAGATCCGTCGCAAGCTTACGAGCAGTACTTC. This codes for CASSQDPSQAYEQYF.

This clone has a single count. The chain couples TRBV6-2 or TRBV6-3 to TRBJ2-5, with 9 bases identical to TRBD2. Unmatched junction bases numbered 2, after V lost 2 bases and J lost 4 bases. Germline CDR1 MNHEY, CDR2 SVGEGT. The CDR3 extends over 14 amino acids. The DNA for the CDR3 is TGTGCCAGCAGTTACGTTAGCGGGGGAGAGACCCAGTACTTC. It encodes CASSYVSGGETQYF.

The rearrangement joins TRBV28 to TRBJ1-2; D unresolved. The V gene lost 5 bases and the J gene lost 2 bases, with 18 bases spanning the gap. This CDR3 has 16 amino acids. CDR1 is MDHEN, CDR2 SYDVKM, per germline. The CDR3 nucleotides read TGTGCCAGCAGTGGAGTGGAAAGAAGACCAAACTATGGCTACACCTTC. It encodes CASSGVERRPNYGYTF.